These 10 T cell receptor beta chains originate from one sample sequenced in a study of T cell changes during pregnancy in multiple sclerosis. This table comes from immunoSEQ multiplex PCR, and its TCRdb copy is limited to in-frame clones, with some not included. In the table there are 46,000 or so clones, approximately 92% of which are singletons. The sequenced sample was CD8+ T cells from peripheral blood mononuclear cells, obtained after pregnancy. Source of these receptors: a female donor with multiple sclerosis, enrolled in a pregnancy study.

The rearrangement uses TRBV28 and TRBJ2-1, with 14 bases that match TRBD2. Per germline, CDR1 MDHEN and CDR2 SYDVKM. V gave up 6 bases and J gave up 1 base; unmatched junction bases: 14. This CDR3 has 20 residues. Here the CDR3 DNA reads TGTGCCAGCAGCTCTCCATCTGGACTAGCGGGAGGCCCATCCTACAATGAGCAGTTCTTC. Protein: CASSSPSGLAGGPSYNEQFF.

The chain has TRBV5-1 and TRBJ1-6; 9 nucleotides align to TRBD1. V was pared by 3 bases and J by 6 bases, with 7 bases of the junction left unmatched. Germline V gives CDR1 SGHRS, CDR2 YFSETQ. The CDR3 extends over 16 amino acids. The CDR3 nucleotides are TGCGCCAGCAGCTACAATCCGGGACAGGGTAATTCACCCCTCCACTTT. As protein: CASSYNPGQGNSPLHF. Full variable domain (missing parts from reference TRBV5-1 and TRBJ1-6): KAGVTQTPRYLIKTRGQQVTLSCSPISGHRSVSWYQQTPGQGLQFLFEYFSETQRNKGNFPGRFSGRQFSNSRSEMNVSTLELGDSALYLCASSYNPGQGNSPLHFGNGTRLTVT.

This clone came up once. The genes are TRBV7-9 and TRBJ1-1, with 8 bases lining up with TRBD1. J was trimmed by 10 bases and V by 5 bases; bases with no gene match: 18. The germline gives CDR1 SEHNR, CDR2 FQNEAQ (reference sequence). The CDR3 covers 16 residues. Here the CDR3 DNA reads TGTGCCAGCAGCCCTAACGGACAGGGCGTAGGGGACGCAGCTTTCTTT. Its protein is CASSPNGQGVGDAAFF.

The chain recombines TRBV9 with TRBJ1-6, with TRBD1 identical over 9 bases. With 0 bases clipped from V and 4 bases from J, the junction kept 2 bases outside the gene matches. CDR3 length: 16 residues. Germline V gene lookup returns CDR1 SGDLS and CDR2 YYNGEE. The DNA of the CDR3 is TGTGCCAGCAGCGTAGCTGGGACAGGGTATAATTCACCCCTCCACTTT. Translated: CASSVAGTGYNSPLHF.

The chain uses TRBV29-1 and TRBJ1-1, with a tentative D call TRBD1 (6 bases). The CDR3 spans 12 residues. From germline, CDR1 is SQVTM and CDR2 ANQGSEA. With 7 bases removed from V and 0 bases from J, the gap between germline ends came to 9 bases. DNA of the CDR3: TGCAGCGCAGGGGACATGAACACTGAAGCTTTCTTT. Protein product: CSAGDMNTEAFF.

The rearrangement joins TRBV9 to TRBJ1-2, with D hard to call. The V gene lost 5 bases and the J gene lost 8 bases, with 10 bases spanning the gap. This CDR3 has 11 amino acids. Looked up from germline, CDR1 is SGDLS and CDR2 is YYNGEE. In nucleotides, the CDR3 is TGTGCCAGCAGGAGAACGGGGGGCTACACCTTC. It encodes CASRRTGGYTF.

Here the CDR3 reads CASSSLPRTGVLYGYTF. The DNA for the CDR3 is TGTGCCAGCAGCTCCTTACCTCGGACAGGAGTTCTCTATGGCTACACCTTC. This chain joins TRBV7-9 and TRBJ1-2; 7 nucleotides agree with TRBD1. Losses at the gene ends were 4 bases for V and 4 bases for J; bases not matched to a gene: 15. Germline-derived CDR1 and CDR2 are SEHNR and FQNEAQ (reference sequence). CDR3 size: 17 residues.

The chain couples TRBV5-8 to TRBJ2-1; 11 bases agree with TRBD2. In germline, CDR1 is SGHTS, CDR2 YDEGEE. Trimming cost V 2 bases and J 6 bases; bases outside gene matches: 4. This CDR3 has 15 amino acids. CDR3 sequence reads: CASSLGTSGANEQFF. The CDR3 DNA is TGTGCCAGCAGCTTAGGGACTAGCGGAGCCAATGAGCAGTTCTTC. The full variable domain, completed using reference TRBV5-8 and TRBJ2-1, is EAGVTQSPTHLIKTRGQQATLRCSPISGHTSVYWYQQALGLGLQFLLWYDEGEERNRGNFPPRFSGRQFPNYSSELNVNALELEDSALYLCASSLGTSGANEQFFGPGTRLTVL.

The rearrangement joins TRBV6-1 to TRBJ2-7; D is possibly TRBD1 (6 bases). Germline CDR1 is MNHNS and CDR2 is SASEGT. V lost 3 bases, J lost 6 bases, and 6 bases lay in between. The CDR3 extends over 11 amino acids. CDR3 bases: TGTGCCAGCAGTGACAGGGGCGAGCAGTACTTC. It yields the protein CASSDRGEQYF.

V usage is TRBV13 and J usage is TRBJ1-2; D gene uncertain. This CDR3 is built from 16 residues. The germline gives CDR1 PRHDT, CDR2 FYEKMQ (reference sequence). V was cut by 0 bases and J by 4 bases, with 15 bases left in between. The CDR3: CASSLGQGSVAYGYTF. CDR3 in DNA: TGTGCCAGCAGCTTAGGCCAAGGGAGTGTGGCCTATGGCTACACCTTC.